These T cell receptor beta chains were read from a single sample in a study of early stage breast cancer tumors. TCRdb's table, derived via immunoSEQ multiplex PCR, lists solely in-frame clones and lacks some. The repertoire has under 35,000 clones, 84% of them found once; the top ten carry roughly 10%. Material for sequencing was blood. The source of these receptors is a person aged 50 to 59 with breast cancer. Each CDR3 is given with its conserved first and last residue.

V | CDR3
TRBV30 | CAWSLDRVYNEQFF
TRBV6-1 | CASNGPGTVNQPQHF
TRBV29-1 | CSGSGTGGPSGGSRDTQYF
TRBV7-9 | CASSLQGHGPLYEQYF
TRBV5-1 | CASSLVPGGTDTQYF
TRBV7-9 | CASSPEGYSGNTIYF
TRBV10-3 | CAISPQTSGSYEQYF
TRBV27 | CASRSQGLPYGEQYF
TRBV19 | CASSMGLAGGYEQYF
TRBV7-9 | CASSPGQGTGNTIYF
TRBV6-1 | CASTRGGSQETQYF
TRBV10-2 | CASTSRAGELFF
TRBV6-5 | CASRQGSLEKLFF
TRBV10-3 | CAISAQGLSNQPQHF
TRBV30 | CAWSGGAGANVLTF
TRBV15 | CATSRDRLPNTEAFF
TRBV2 | CASRESSTEAFF
TRBV11-3 | CASSNTGDEQYF
TRBV2 | CASTRELFTEAFF
TRBV7-3 | CASSLSYLDTQYF